This T cell receptor beta chain was identified during a study of CD8 T cells in Susac syndrome. TEMRA cells underwent FACS enrichment and CD8+ and CD4+ T cells underwent negative isolation. The J segment lost 3 bases and the V segment lost 5 bases, leaving 9 bases of the junction unmatched. Germline V lookup: CDR1 MNHEY, CDR2 SVGEGT. CDR3 length equals 15 residues. RNA amounts of about 0.45 to 1 ug underwent reverse transcription with random hexamers. Via MiXCR, TCRdb re-called the immunoSEQ multiplex PCR reads, giving one row per CDR3 protein. In the table there are over 100,000 distinct CDR3 sequences, roughly 91% of which are singletons.

This clonotype was obtained from a human donor in good health. The sequenced sample consisted of CD4+ T cells from PBMCs. The rearrangement joins TRBV6-2 or TRBV6-3 to TRBJ1-1; 7 bases align to TRBD1. The CDR3 DNA reads as TGTGCCAGCAGTCCCTTAGGGGGCATTCACACTGAAGCTTTCTTT. As protein: CASSPLGGIHTEAFF.